Shown below are 4 T cell receptor beta chains from a single sample sequenced in a study of CD8 T cells in ankylosing spondylitis. General observations from the study: Blood of patients with ankylosing spondylitis appeared to be characterized by a TCR beta motif of fewer than 10 highly homologous variants.

TCRdb reanalysed the 5' RACE reads using MiXCR and keeps one entry per CDR3 protein. The sample contains about 500,000 distinct CDR3 sequences, about 5.2% of which appear only once. These TCRs are of unknown antigen specificity. The sample taken for sequencing was blood, either unsorted or a sorted T cell fraction (not recorded which). These receptors were obtained from a male donor with ankylosing spondylitis.

This clonotype was seen ten or more times. This chain joins TRBV20-1 and TRBJ2-6; no clear D gene. This CDR3 has 14 amino acids. V lost 6 bases and J lost 1, with 10 bases in between. CDR1 is DFQATT and CDR2 is SNEGSKA in the germline V gene (reference sequence). The DNA of the CDR3 is TGCAGTGCCCCCCGAAGGTCTGGGGCCAACGTCCTGACTTTC. This encodes CSAPRRSGANVLTF.

Ten or more counts support this clonotype. The chain's CDR3 is CASSQGDRGPYNEQFF. CDR3 nucleotide sequence: TGCGCCAGCAGCCAAGGTGACAGGGGACCCTACAATGAGCAGTTCTTC. The rearrangement uses TRBV4-3 and TRBJ2-1; 8 bases map to TRBD1. Trimming at V came to 1 base and at J to 2 bases, leaving 4 bases not matched to a gene. The germline gives CDR1 LGHNA, CDR2 YSLEER. This CDR3 is built from 16 residues.

This clonotype was observed at least ten times. V usage is TRBV5-6 and J usage is TRBJ1-5; D remains unclear. The CDR3 sequence is 16 residues long. V lost 0 bases and J 4 bases, leaving 14 bases between the germline ends. CDR1 and CDR2 from the germline V gene are SGHDT and YYEEEE. The CDR3 region is CASSLAHGFRNQPQHF. CDR3 bases: TGTGCCAGCAGCTTGGCCCATGGATTCAGGAATCAGCCCCAGCATTTT.

This clonotype has at least ten counts. The chain has TRBV12-3 or TRBV12-4 and TRBJ1-1, with D hard to call. The CDR3 totals 13 residues. V was pared by 9 bases and J by 1 base, with 12 bases between. This chain's CDR3 is CASHILGNTEAFF. In DNA form, the CDR3 reads TGTGCCAGTCATATCTTAGGGAACACTGAAGCTTTCTTT.